This T cell receptor (beta chain) was identified in a study of blood T cell repertoires in COVID-19. Study-wide context: The origin of the acute and convalescent COVID-19 samples was the United States, Italy and Spain. PBMCs, B-cell-depleted T cells, or T cells were the source of the cDNA or gDNA that made up the material.

Per the original data handling: Nucleated cell number was recorded as an estimate derived from reference gene primer amplification. The data were produced by immunoSEQ multiplex PCR, yet TCRdb's version contains in-frame clones alone and is incomplete. D and trimming were read from the DNA, whereas the V and J calls and clone size are those reported in that table. This sample has 150,000 to 200,000 clones, with about four fifths found just once. This clone was seen more than once but under ten times. The ends lost 5 bases at V and 4 bases at J; junction bases unmatched: 7. The CDR3 totals 15 residues. CDR1 is MNHEY, CDR2 SVGAGI, per germline.

The clonotype was recovered from a man between 60 and 70 years old with active or convalescent COVID-19. This sequence joins TRBV6-5 and TRBJ1-4, with TRBD1 identical over 7 bases. The specimen sequenced was peripheral blood. CDR3 DNA: TGTGCCAGCAGTCGAAAGGGGGCGTTTAATGAAAAACTGTTTTTT. Amino acids: CASSRKGAFNEKLFF.